Listed below are T cell receptor beta chains from one sample, sequenced in a study of post-analysis software for immune sequencing data. TCRdb independently ran MiXCR on the PCR reads; one entry per CDR3 protein. This table holds roughly 870,000 distinct CDR3 sequences, about 50% found once. Sample: blood. These receptors all come from a girl between 10 and 17 years old with multiple sclerosis. Both conserved end residues are part of each CDR3. D genes are given only for firm matches. Clone size is stated in some rows and not others, as once, few, many or a class when expanded.

CDR3: CSVGGQGAGYTF
DNA: TGCAGCGTTGGGGGACAGGGTGCCGGCTACACCTTC
size: NA
V: TRBV29-1
D: TRBD1
J: TRBJ1-2

CDR3: CASSPIGTSQETQYF
DNA: TGCGCCAGCAGCCCGATCGGGACATCTCAAGAGACCCAGTACTTC
size: NA
V: TRBV4-1
D: NA
J: TRBJ2-5

CDR3: CSATLLRTGMSYEQYF
DNA: TGCAGCGCTACCCTTCTGCGGACAGGGATGTCCTACGAGCAGTACTTC
size: NA
V: TRBV29-1
D: TRBD1
J: TRBJ2-7

CDR3: CSVGQGRYEQYF
DNA: TGCAGCGTGGGACAGGGTCGTTACGAGCAGTACTTC
size: NA
V: TRBV29-1
D: TRBD1
J: TRBJ2-7

CDR3: CASSMGAGWSSPLHF
DNA: TGCGCCAGCAGCATGGGGGCAGGGTGGAGTTCACCCCTCCACTTT
size: NA
V: TRBV5-1
D: NA
J: TRBJ1-6

CDR3: CASSLRTGQGITGELFF
DNA: TGTGCCAGCAGCTTAAGGACCGGACAGGGAATCACCGGGGAGCTGTTTTTT
size: NA
V: TRBV7-3
D: TRBD1
J: TRBJ2-2

CDR3: CATSRDRGTSTDTQYF
DNA: TGTGCCACCAGCAGAGATAGGGGGACAAGCACAGATACGCAGTATTTT
size: few
V: TRBV15
D: NA
J: TRBJ2-3

CDR3: CATSTRTGANYGYTF
DNA: TGTGCCACCAGCACCCGGACGGGGGCTAACTATGGCTACACCTTC
size: NA
V: TRBV15
D: NA
J: TRBJ1-2

CDR3: CASSRPGGTYEQYF
DNA: TGTGCCAGCAGCCGCCCAGGGGGAACCTACGAGCAGTACTTC
size: NA
V: TRBV7-6
D: TRBD1
J: TRBJ2-7

CDR3: CATSARGTGQFF
DNA: TGTGCCACCAGTGCCCGGGGGACGGGGCAGTTCTTC
size: NA
V: TRBV24-1
D: NA
J: TRBJ2-1

CDR3: CATSPRGGGLQETQYF
DNA: TGTGCCACCAGCCCCAGGGGGGGTGGACTCCAAGAGACCCAGTACTTC
size: few
V: TRBV15
D: NA
J: TRBJ2-5

CDR3: CASSVVLAGADEQFF
DNA: TGTGCCAGCAGCGTAGTACTAGCGGGAGCCGATGAGCAGTTCTTC
size: NA
V: TRBV9
D: TRBD2
J: TRBJ2-1

CDR3: CASSIAGGDYGYTF
DNA: TGTGCCAGCAGCATTGCAGGGGGCGACTATGGCTACACCTTC
size: NA
V: TRBV7-3
D: TRBD1
J: TRBJ1-2

CDR3: CASSERSDSYYEQYF
DNA: TGTGCCAGCAGTGAACGTAGTGACAGTTATTACGAGCAGTACTTC
size: NA
V: TRBV2
D: NA
J: TRBJ2-7

CDR3: CATSDWEQDTDTQYF
DNA: TGTGCCACCAGTGATTGGGAACAGGACACAGATACGCAGTATTTT
size: NA
V: TRBV24-1
D: NA
J: TRBJ2-3

CDR3: CASSWTTWGSYNEQFF
DNA: TGTGCCAGCAGTTGGACTACCTGGGGCTCCTACAATGAGCAGTTCTTC
size: NA
V: TRBV12-3/TRBV12-4
D: NA
J: TRBJ2-1

CDR3: CASRLSSGPYQPQHF
DNA: TGTGCCAGCAGATTATCCTCAGGGCCCTATCAGCCCCAGCATTTT
size: NA
V: TRBV12-3/TRBV12-4
D: NA
J: TRBJ1-5

CDR3: CSAPESGWSGNYGYTF
DNA: TGCAGTGCTCCCGAATCAGGGTGGAGCGGTAACTATGGCTACACCTTC
size: NA
V: TRBV20-1
D: NA
J: TRBJ1-2

CDR3: CAISGTGAGANVLTF
DNA: TGTGCCATCAGTGGGACAGGGGCTGGGGCCAACGTCCTGACTTTC
size: few
V: TRBV10-3
D: TRBD1
J: TRBJ2-6

CDR3: CASSLWGQVSENEQFF
DNA: TGTGCCAGCAGTTTATGGGGACAGGTTTCGGAGAATGAGCAGTTCTTC
size: NA
V: TRBV12-3/TRBV12-4
D: TRBD1
J: TRBJ2-1

CDR3: CASSVDGNLGDTQYF
DNA: TGTGCCAGCAGCGTAGACGGCAACTTGGGGGACACCCAGTACTTC
size: NA
V: TRBV9
D: NA
J: TRBJ2-7

CDR3: CASSQSTSGSIYEQYF
DNA: TGTGCCAGCAGCCAATCGACTAGCGGGAGTATCTACGAGCAGTACTTC
size: few
V: TRBV4-2
D: TRBD2
J: TRBJ2-7

CDR3: CASSLGGGRAVMENNEQFF
DNA: TGCGCCAGCAGCTTGGGGGGCGGGAGGGCCGTAATGGAGAACAATGAGCAGTTCTTC
size: NA
V: TRBV5-1
D: TRBD2
J: TRBJ2-1

CDR3: CASSQAPGGSETQYF
DNA: TGCGCCAGCAGCCAAGCACCAGGGGGCTCGGAGACCCAGTACTTC
size: NA
V: TRBV4-1
D: TRBD1
J: TRBJ2-5

CDR3: CASSYWAQTVNEQFF
DNA: TGTGCCAGCAGTTACTGGGCACAGACGGTCAATGAGCAGTTCTTC
size: NA
V: TRBV6-5
D: NA
J: TRBJ2-1

CDR3: CSAPDPYEQYF
DNA: TGCAGTGCTCCCGACCCCTACGAGCAGTACTTC
size: NA
V: TRBV20-1
D: NA
J: TRBJ2-7

CDR3: CSVEYRVTGELFF
DNA: TGCAGCGTTGAATACAGGGTCACCGGGGAGCTGTTTTTT
size: NA
V: TRBV29-1
D: NA
J: TRBJ2-2

CDR3: CSVRTKETQYF
DNA: TGCAGCGTGAGGACTAAAGAGACCCAGTACTTC
size: NA
V: TRBV29-1
D: NA
J: TRBJ2-5

CDR3: CASSLVAVSQTNYGYTF
DNA: TGCGCCAGCAGCTTGGTGGCGGTAAGCCAAACTAACTATGGCTACACCTTC
size: NA
V: TRBV5-1
D: NA
J: TRBJ1-2

CDR3: CASSLKMGLEFDEQFF
DNA: TGTGCCAGCAGTTTAAAGATGGGACTGGAGTTCGATGAGCAGTTCTTC
size: few
V: TRBV27
D: NA
J: TRBJ2-1

CDR3: CASTSGGNYGYTF
DNA: TGCGCCAGCACCTCTGGGGGCAACTATGGCTACACCTTC
size: NA
V: TRBV5-1
D: NA
J: TRBJ1-2

CDR3: CASTDRVQEQYF
DNA: TGCGCCAGCACCGACAGGGTCCAGGAGCAGTACTTC
size: few
V: TRBV5-1
D: TRBD1
J: TRBJ2-5

CDR3: CAIHQSGRARETQYF
DNA: TGTGCCATCCATCAGAGCGGTAGAGCAAGAGAAACCCAGTACTTC
size: NA
V: TRBV6-6
D: NA
J: TRBJ2-5

CDR3: CASRQGRFYEQYF
DNA: TGTGCCAGCAGACAGGGGAGATTCTACGAGCAGTACTTC
size: NA
V: TRBV27
D: TRBD1
J: TRBJ2-7

CDR3: CASSFSQRDIQYF
DNA: TGTGCCAGCAGCTTTTCACAGAGGGACATTCAGTACTTC
size: few
V: TRBV7-6
D: NA
J: TRBJ2-4

CDR3: CASSFSVEETQYF
DNA: TGTGCCAGCAGCTTTTCCGTGGAAGAGACCCAGTACTTC
size: few
V: TRBV7-9
D: NA
J: TRBJ2-5

CDR3: CASARSGGRATDTQYF
DNA: TGTGCCAGCGCCAGGAGCGGGGGGCGAGCCACAGATACGCAGTATTTT
size: NA
V: TRBV6-5
D: TRBD2
J: TRBJ2-3

CDR3: CSARTLGGVYNEQFF
DNA: TGCAGTGCTAGGACCCTCGGCGGGGTCTACAATGAGCAGTTCTTC
size: NA
V: TRBV20-1
D: NA
J: TRBJ2-1

CDR3: CASSRDTHNEQFF
DNA: TGCGCCAGCAGCAGGGACACGCACAATGAGCAGTTCTTC
size: NA
V: TRBV5-1
D: NA
J: TRBJ2-1

CDR3: CASRYTAGDYNEQFF
DNA: TGCGCCAGCCGCTACACGGCGGGAGACTACAATGAGCAGTTCTTC
size: NA
V: TRBV5-1
D: TRBD2
J: TRBJ2-1

CDR3: CASSFGTGGQETQYF
DNA: TGTGCCAGCAGCTTCGGGACAGGGGGCCAAGAGACCCAGTACTTC
size: few
V: TRBV7-3
D: TRBD1
J: TRBJ2-5